Listed here are 21 T cell receptor beta chains from one sample, sequenced in a study of T cells in tumors after PD-1 blockade. Sequencing was performed with immunoSEQ multiplex PCR; in TCRdb, only in-frame clones are kept and a portion is missing. The sample lists 55,000 to 65,000 clones; just under 80% were seen once. This sample comprised PBMCs, obtained before anti-PD-1 treatment. The receptor set was obtained from a human donor with basal cell carcinoma.

The CDR3, as DNA: TGTGCCAGCAGCTTAGCCCTAGCGGGGGGGCGGGGTGAGCAGTTCTTC. Its protein is CASSLALAGGRGEQFF. V is TRBV7-2 and J is TRBJ2-1; 12 nucleotides agree with TRBD2. This CDR3 is 16 amino acids long. V shed 0 bases, J shed 9 bases, and the junction held 6 bases outside the gene matches. Germline-derived CDR1 and CDR2 are SGHTA and FQGNSA.

CDR3 in DNA: TGTGCCACCAGTGAAGGAGGGGATCCCGAGCAGTTCTTC. Protein: CATSEGGDPEQFF. This chain connects TRBV24-1 to TRBJ2-1; tentative D call: TRBD2 (6 bases). CDR1 is KGHDR and CDR2 is SFDVKD in the germline V gene. The CDR3 covers 13 residues. Between the trimmed V and J ends, which lost 4 bases and 10 bases, there was a span of 13 bases.

J is TRBJ1-6 and V is TRBV30, with D unresolved. CDR3 length: 15 residues. The V gene lost 2 bases and the J gene lost 7 bases, with 15 bases spanning the gap. Germline CDR1 reads GTSNPN; CDR2 reads SVGIG (reference sequence). The CDR3 protein is CAWSLGDGQNSPLHF. CDR3 nucleotides: TGTGCCTGGAGTCTAGGAGACGGTCAAAATTCACCCCTCCACTTT.

About this clone: It is likely a read error: a sequence one base away is far more abundant. Different DNA sequences within this sample yield the same CDR3. This rearrangement joins TRBV11-3 to TRBJ1-1; the D is unclear. CDR1 and CDR2 (germline): SGHNT, YENEEA. The CDR3 spans 14 residues. V lost 1 base to trimming and J lost 2 bases, with 8 bases between them. The CDR3 DNA reads TGTGCCAGCAGCTTAGGGGGTCCTAACACTGAAGCTTTCTTT. It codes for CASSLGGPNTEAFF.

The chain carries TRBV25-1 and TRBJ1-1, with D possibly matching TRBD1 (6 bases). Trimming took 6 bases from V and 6 from J, leaving 8 bases between them. CDR1 is MGHDK and CDR2 is SYGVNS in the germline V gene. CDR3 size: 11 residues. The CDR3 loop is CASRQGAEAFF. CDR3 nucleotides: TGTGCCAGCAGACAGGGTGCTGAAGCTTTCTTT.

This clone was seen only once. The chain couples TRBV5-4 to TRBJ1-1; 7 positions match TRBD1. The CDR3 sequence is 16 residues long. Germline CDR1 SGHNT, CDR2 YYREEE (reference sequence). Trimming took 4 bases from V and 1 from J; bases not matched to a gene: 10. The CDR3 sequence: CASSRGAPGGNTEAFF. DNA of the CDR3: TGTGCCAGCAGCCGTGGAGCCCCAGGGGGGAACACTGAAGCTTTCTTT.

The chain links TRBV5-5 to TRBJ1-1, with D unresolved. Looked up from germline, CDR1 is SGHKS and CDR2 is YYEKEE (reference sequence). The V gene lost 3 bases and the J gene lost 5 bases, with 14 bases spanning the gap. The CDR3 is 14 residues long. In DNA form, the CDR3 reads TGTGCCAGCAGCTCACCGGGGAGAGAAACTGAAGCTTTCTTT. This sequence encodes CASSSPGRETEAFF.

The chain joins TRBV14 to TRBJ1-1; D uncertain. This CDR3 spans 13 amino acids. Germline CDR1 reads SGHDN; CDR2 reads FVKESK. The V end lost 5 bases, the J end lost 0 bases, and 7 bases lay between the germline ends. As DNA, the CDR3 is TGTGCCAGCAGCGAAGGCCTGAACACTGAAGCTTTCTTT. Its protein product is CASSEGLNTEAFF.

Comment on this clone: The junction and the germline gene differ at one end; a read error may be behind it. This chain joins TRBV9 and TRBJ2-2, with 11 bases matching TRBD2. There are 16 residues in the CDR3. Germline assignment: CDR1 SGDLS and CDR2 YYNGEE. The chain's CDR3 is CASSVSSGGNAGELFF. CDR3 DNA sequence: TGTGCCAGCAGCGTATCTAGCGGGGGGAACGCCGGGGAGCTGTTTTTT.

This clone showed up just a few times. J is TRBJ2-1 and V is TRBV11-2, with 13 bases that match TRBD2. The CDR3 totals 19 residues. With 1 base clipped from V and 2 bases from J, the junction kept 8 bases outside the gene matches. The V gene's germline CDR1 is SGHAT and CDR2 FQNNGV. CDR3 sequence (DNA): TGTGCCAGCAGCTTAGGCCGGAAACTAGCGGGGGGGACCTACAATGAGCAGTTCTTC. As protein: CASSLGRKLAGGTYNEQFF.

The V and J genes are TRBV5-6 and TRBJ1-1; no clear D. Trimming removed 0 bases from V and 1 base from J, with 13 bases in between. This CDR3 is built from 16 residues. The germline CDR1 and CDR2 sequences are SGHDT and YYEEEE. The CDR3 DNA reads TGTGCCAGCAGCTTGGAAGGGAGAGGTAAGAACACTGAAGCTTTCTTT. It codes for CASSLEGRGKNTEAFF.

The gene calls are TRBV6-4 and TRBJ1-6, with D possibly TRBD1 on 6 matching bases. CDR1 and CDR2 from the germline V gene are MRHNA and SNTAGT. The CDR3 has 13 amino acids. The V and J ends lost 6 bases and 4 bases respectively, with 7 bases between them. CDR3 amino acids: CASRQGYNSPLHF. Here the CDR3 DNA reads TGTGCCAGCAGGCAGGGGTATAATTCACCCCTCCACTTT.

The chain combines TRBV28 with TRBJ1-6, with a weak D call TRBD1 (6 bases). There are 15 residues in the CDR3. Trimming took 9 bases from V and 7 from J, leaving 19 bases between them. Per germline, CDR1 MDHEN and CDR2 SYDVKM. The CDR3 protein is CASRLGGSANSPLHF. The CDR3 nucleotides are TGTGCCAGTCGACTAGGGGGTAGTGCAAATTCACCCCTCCACTTT.

The chain couples TRBV27 to TRBJ1-1; D unclear. V was pared by 6 bases and J by 1 base, with 6 bases between. Germline V lookup: CDR1 MNHEY, CDR2 SMNVEV (reference sequence). The CDR3 runs to 12 residues. The CDR3 DNA is TGTGCCAGCAGGGCAAGGAACACTGAAGCTTTCTTT. Translated, it gives CASRARNTEAFF.

The rearrangement uses TRBV15 and TRBJ2-3; 10 bases are a match to TRBD2. In germline, CDR1 is LNHNV, CDR2 YYDKDF (reference sequence). Losses at the gene ends were 3 bases for V and 2 bases for J; bases not matched to a gene: 8. The CDR3 length is 17 residues. CDR3 in DNA: TGTGCCACCAGCAGGTCGCCGACTAGCGGGTTCACAGATACGCAGTATTTT. This sequence encodes CATSRSPTSGFTDTQYF.

The chain recombines TRBV10-3 with TRBJ2-1, with D unresolved. Trimming stripped 6 bases from V and 1 base from J, with 10 bases between. Germline V gene sequence: CDR1 ENHRY, CDR2 SYGVKD. The length of the CDR3 is 14 residues. The CDR3 sequence: CAIRKDGSYNEQFF. CDR3 DNA sequence: TGTGCCATCAGAAAAGACGGATCCTACAATGAGCAGTTCTTC.

This chain links TRBV29-1 with TRBJ2-5, with D unclear. The DNA end favors TRBJ2-7, so the J call may be wrong. CDR3 length equals 11 residues. Germline loops: CDR1 SQVTM, CDR2 ANQGSEA. The CDR3 nucleotides read TGCAGCGCAACCCAAACCTACGAGCAGTACTTC. As protein: CSATQTYEQYF.

This chain uses TRBV27 with TRBJ1-6; 10 positions agree with TRBD1. CDR3 size: 16 residues. CDR1 and CDR2 (germline): MNHEY, SMNVEV (reference sequence). J was trimmed by 5 bases and V by 4 bases; bases with no gene match: 5. The chain's CDR3 is CASSWGTGANNSPLHF. The DNA of the CDR3 is TGTGCCAGCAGTTGGGGGACAGGGGCCAATAATTCACCCCTCCACTTT.

V and J are TRBV6-1 and TRBJ1-1; D uncertain. This CDR3 spans 12 amino acids. V lost 3 bases and J lost 3, with 5 bases in between. CDR1 and CDR2 (germline): MNHNS, SASEGT. CDR3 bases: TGTGCCAGCAGTGAGTGGGACACTGAAGCTTTCTTT. This gives the protein CASSEWDTEAFF.

J is TRBJ2-1 and V is TRBV5-1; TRBD2 aligns across 12 bases. The CDR3 spans 17 residues. V shed 7 bases and J 0 bases; nucleotides not matched to a gene: 8. CDR1 is SGHRS and CDR2 is YFSETQ in the germline V gene. The CDR3 is CASYTSGGKSSYNEQFF. The CDR3 nucleotides are TGCGCCAGCTATACTAGCGGGGGGAAGAGCTCCTACAATGAGCAGTTCTTC. Drawing the rest from reference TRBV5-1 and TRBJ2-1, the complete variable domain is KAGVTQTPRYLIKTRGQQVTLSCSPISGHRSVSWYQQTPGQGLQFLFEYFSETQRNKGNFPGRFSGRQFSNSRSEMNVSTLELGDSALYLCASYTSGGKSSYNEQFFGPGTRLTVL.

The chain combines TRBV6-6 with TRBJ1-2; tentatively, D is TRBD1 (6 bases). The CDR3 is made up of 15 amino acids. Germline CDR1 and CDR2: MNHNY and SVGAGI (reference sequence). The V gene lost 5 bases and the J gene lost 7 bases, with 20 bases spanning the gap. This chain's CDR3 is CASSLQGTSQGGYTF. The CDR3 DNA follows: TGTGCCAGCAGTCTACAGGGTACGAGTCAGGGTGGCTACACCTTC.